Shown below are 17 T cell receptor beta chains from a single sample sequenced in a study of CD8+ T cells in alopecia areata. In each case, RNA was isolated and then reverse transcribed into cDNA as the sequencing template. The method was immunoSEQ multiplex PCR; TCRdb's version includes in-frame clones alone and lacks a portion of them. The repertoire holds hundreds of thousands of clones, with 45% to 70% as singletons. This sample's treatment: oral pan-JAK inhibitor, 5-10 mg twice daily. The sequencing used CD4+ T cells sorted from blood, collected between weeks 51 and 52, from a patient treated with tofacitinib. Receptors originate from a human donor with alopecia areata.

The CDR3 sequence: CSAKRTGTIGTEAFF. The CDR3 bases are TGCAGCGCCAAAAGGACAGGGACGATAGGAACTGAAGCTTTCTTT. This chain joins TRBV29-1 and TRBJ1-1; 8 positions agree with TRBD1. From germline, CDR1 is SQVTM and CDR2 ANQGSEA. V lost 7 bases and J lost 5; bases outside the gene matches: 15. The CDR3 is 15 residues long.

CDR3 region: CASSLGVGGMETQYF. CDR3 sequence (DNA): TGTGCCAGCAGCTTGGGAGTAGGGGGTATGGAGACCCAGTACTTC. The rearrangement joins TRBV5-6 to TRBJ2-5; D possibly corresponds to TRBD1 (6 bases). V was shortened by 0 bases and J by 5 bases, with 14 bases between the two germline ends. CDR3 length: 15 amino acids. Germline values: CDR1 SGHDT, CDR2 YYEEEE.

J is TRBJ1-1 and V is TRBV11-2, with D unresolved. This CDR3 comprises 14 residues. V shed 5 bases and J shed 0 bases, with 10 bases lying between them. From germline, CDR1 is SGHAT and CDR2 FQNNGV. The CDR3 loop is CASSTQVLNTEAFF. CDR3 sequence (DNA): TGTGCCAGCAGCACCCAGGTCTTGAACACTGAAGCTTTCTTT.

In this sample, this clone turned up once. The V and J genes are TRBV2 and TRBJ1-6, with 10 positions matching TRBD1. This CDR3 is 14 amino acids long. From germline, CDR1 is SNHLY and CDR2 FYNNEI. V dropped 5 bases and J dropped 8; count of bases not matched to a gene: 3. The CDR3 bases are TGTGCCAGCAGTCCGGGACAGGGGTATTCACCCCTCCACTTT. It codes for CASSPGQGYSPLHF. The full variable domain, with the rest looked up from reference TRBV2 and TRBJ1-6, is EPEVTQTPSHQVTQMGQEVILRCVPISNHLYFYWYRQILGQKVEFLVSFYNNEISEKSEIFDDQFSVERPDGSNFTLKIRSTKLEDSAMYFCASSPGQGYSPLHFGNGTRLTVT.

This clone appeared a few times. The chain joins TRBV10-2 to TRBJ2-7; D may be TRBD1 (5 bases). Germline CDR1 is WSHSY and CDR2 is SAAADI. The CDR3 spans 10 residues. The CDR3 here is CAAGTYEQYF. In DNA form, the CDR3 reads TGCGCAGCAGGGACCTACGAGCAGTACTTC.

V gene TRBV6-1 combines with J gene TRBJ2-5; TRBD2 agrees at 7 bases. J gave up 2 bases and V 10 bases, and 4 bases lay outside the gene matches. This CDR3 is built from 12 residues. Germline-derived CDR1 and CDR2 are MNHNS and SASEGT. The DNA of the CDR3 is TGTGCCACGGGGGGAACTCAAGAGACCCAGTACTTC. Translating gives CATGGTQETQYF.

The V and J genes are TRBV29-1 and TRBJ2-3, with 7 nucleotides matching TRBD2. Trimming at V came to 3 bases and at J to 1 base, leaving 13 bases not matched to a gene. The CDR3 length is 17 residues. The germline V gene has CDR1 SQVTM and CDR2 ANQGSEA. The DNA of the CDR3 is TGCAGCGTTGAGGAAGGCGGTAGCCGGGGGGGCACAGATACGCAGTATTTT. The encoded protein is CSVEEGGSRGGTDTQYF.

The chain combines TRBV30 with TRBJ1-1; tentatively, D is TRBD1 (6 bases). The ends were cut back, 8 bases at V and 6 bases at J, with 13 bases in the middle. CDR1 is GTSNPN, CDR2 SVGIG, per germline (reference sequence). The CDR3 length is 11 residues. The CDR3 protein is CARGLGPEAFF. CDR3 coding DNA: TGTGCCCGGGGGCTGGGCCCTGAAGCTTTCTTT.

CDR3 residues: CSVAGFEEAFF. The CDR3 nucleotides are TGCAGCGTTGCAGGGTTCGAAGAAGCTTTCTTT. This sequence joins TRBV29-1 and TRBJ1-1, with a tentative D call TRBD1 (5 bases). Germline V CDR1 and CDR2: SQVTM, ANQGSEA. The CDR3 has 11 residues. With 4 bases removed from V and 8 bases from J, the gap between germline ends came to 11 bases.

As DNA, the CDR3 is TGTGCCAGCAGTTACTCGGCAGGTGGCTACACCTTC. It is translated as CASSYSAGGYTF. V usage is TRBV6-5 and J usage is TRBJ1-2; D call uncertain. In germline, CDR1 is MNHEY, CDR2 SVGAGI. CDR3 length: 12 residues. V lost 0 bases and J 7 bases, leaving 6 bases between the germline ends.

This chain uses TRBV7-2 with TRBJ2-5, with 11 bases fitting TRBD2. The CDR3 is 16 residues long. V dropped 0 bases and J dropped 0; count of bases not matched to a gene: 0. The germline CDR1 and CDR2 sequences are SGHTA and FQGNSA. CDR3 nucleotides: TGTGCCAGCAGCTTAGCGGGACTAGCGGACCAAGAGACCCAGTACTTC. The encoded protein is CASSLAGLADQETQYF.

V gene TRBV4-2 combines with J gene TRBJ2-1; D not certain. V shed 0 bases and J shed 8 bases, with 17 bases lying between them. Looked up from germline, CDR1 is LGHNA and CDR2 is YNFKEQ. There are 16 residues in the CDR3. CDR3 sequence: CASSQDKFKLTHEQFF. The CDR3 region has the DNA TGTGCCAGCAGCCAAGATAAGTTCAAACTAACCCATGAGCAGTTCTTC.

The sample holds a few counts of this clone. The chain couples TRBV29-1 to TRBJ2-7, with 8 bases aligning to TRBD1. The CDR3 runs 13 residues. Trimming at V came to 7 bases and at J to 7 bases, leaving 12 bases not matched to a gene. In germline, CDR1 is SQVTM, CDR2 ANQGSEA. CDR3 residues: CSARTGRLGEQYF. The CDR3 nucleotides read TGCAGCGCTAGGACAGGGCGACTGGGAGAGCAGTACTTC.

For this clone: Sequence at one end of the junction differs from germline and may be a read error. The V gene is TRBV7-7, the J gene TRBJ2-5; 7 bases agree with TRBD1. There are 14 residues in the CDR3. Germline V gene data show CDR1 as SSHAT and CDR2 as FNYEAQ (reference sequence). For the CDR3, the DNA is TGTGCTAGCAGCGACGGGACAGCAAAAGAGACCCAGTACTTC. The encoded protein is CASSDGTAKETQYF.

The chain uses TRBV4-3 and TRBJ2-1; D not resolved. This CDR3 comprises 14 residues. Between the trimmed V and J ends, which lost 1 base and 3 bases, there was a span of 7 bases. Germline values: CDR1 LGHNA, CDR2 YSLEER. CDR3 DNA sequence: TGCGCCAGCAGCCAAGGGAAGGACTACAATGAGCAGTTCTTC. This translates into CASSQGKDYNEQFF.

This clone turned up a few times. V is TRBV29-1 and J is TRBJ2-3; a weak D match, TRBD1 (6 bases). Germline CDR1 reads SQVTM; CDR2 reads ANQGSEA. V was shortened by 5 bases and J by 2 bases, with 11 bases between the two germline ends. The CDR3 loop spans 13 amino acids. The CDR3 region is CSVLDSLTDTQYF. The CDR3 DNA sequence: TGCAGCGTTTTGGACAGTCTCACAGATACGCAGTATTTT.

This clone was counted between two and nine times. The CDR3 is CASSLYQLNTGELFF. CDR3 bases: TGTGCCAGCAGTTTATATCAGCTGAACACCGGGGAGCTGTTTTTT. This chain links TRBV28 with TRBJ2-2, with unresolved D. V was clipped by 1 base and J by 1 base, with 7 bases between them. CDR1 and CDR2 (germline): MDHEN, SYDVKM. This CDR3 has 15 amino acids.